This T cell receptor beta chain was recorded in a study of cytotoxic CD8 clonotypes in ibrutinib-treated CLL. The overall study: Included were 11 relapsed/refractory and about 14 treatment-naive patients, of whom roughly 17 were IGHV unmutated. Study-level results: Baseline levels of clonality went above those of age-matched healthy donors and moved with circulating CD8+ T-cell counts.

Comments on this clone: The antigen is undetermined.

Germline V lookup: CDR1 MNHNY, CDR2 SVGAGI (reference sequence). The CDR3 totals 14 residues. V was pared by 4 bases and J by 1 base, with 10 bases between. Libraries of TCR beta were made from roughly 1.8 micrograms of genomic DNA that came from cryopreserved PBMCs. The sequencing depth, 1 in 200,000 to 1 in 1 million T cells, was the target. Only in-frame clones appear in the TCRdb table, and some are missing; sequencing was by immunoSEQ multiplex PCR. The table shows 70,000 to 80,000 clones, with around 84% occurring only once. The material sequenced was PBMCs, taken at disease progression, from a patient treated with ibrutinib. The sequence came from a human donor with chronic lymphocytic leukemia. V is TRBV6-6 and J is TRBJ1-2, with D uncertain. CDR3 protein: CASSSMTGNYGYTF. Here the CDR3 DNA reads TGTGCCAGCAGTTCTATGACTGGTAACTATGGCTACACCTTC.